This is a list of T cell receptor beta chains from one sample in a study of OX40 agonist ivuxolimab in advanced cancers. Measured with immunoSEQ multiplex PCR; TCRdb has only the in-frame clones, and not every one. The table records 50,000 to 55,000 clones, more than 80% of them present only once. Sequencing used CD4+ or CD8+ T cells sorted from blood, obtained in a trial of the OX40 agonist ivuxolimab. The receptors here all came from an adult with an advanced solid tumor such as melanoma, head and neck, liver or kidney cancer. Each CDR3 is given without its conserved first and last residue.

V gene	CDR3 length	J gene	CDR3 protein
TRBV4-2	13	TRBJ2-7	ASSQAGGSSYEQY
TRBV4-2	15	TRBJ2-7	ASSQAGLAGPKIGQY
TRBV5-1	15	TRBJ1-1	ASSLSHNGDLNTEAF
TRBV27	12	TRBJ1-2	ASSLQGADYGYT
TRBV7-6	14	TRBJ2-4	ASSPLAELAKNIQY
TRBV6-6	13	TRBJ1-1	ASSYSSRGDTEAF
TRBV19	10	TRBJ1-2	ASNQGAGGYT
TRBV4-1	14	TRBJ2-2	ASSQKGTGGTGELF
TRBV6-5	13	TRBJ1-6	ASRRGQVVGSPLH
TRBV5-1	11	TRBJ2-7	ASSLIQGWEQY
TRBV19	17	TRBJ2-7	ASSIGWGGPQNPSYEQY
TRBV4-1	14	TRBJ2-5	ASSQPTGGRKETQY
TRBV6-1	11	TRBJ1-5	ASRRVSNQPQH
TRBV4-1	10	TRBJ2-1	ASSLSVYEQF
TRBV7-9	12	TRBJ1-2	ASSLGGGQGGYT
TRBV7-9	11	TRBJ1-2	ASSPGTGRHFT
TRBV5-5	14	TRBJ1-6	ASSLSGEHYNSPLH
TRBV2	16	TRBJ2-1	ASSNRGRPGGSYNEQF
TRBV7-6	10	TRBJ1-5	ASSPIGQPQH
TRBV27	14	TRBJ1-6	ASSLRWRGSDSPLH
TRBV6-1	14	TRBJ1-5	ASSEAAGGGDQPQH
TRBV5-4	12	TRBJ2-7	ASSLAVPPYEQY
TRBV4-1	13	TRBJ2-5	ASSRADGLEDSQY
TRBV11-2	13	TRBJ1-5	ASSGGTAGDQPQH
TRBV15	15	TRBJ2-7	ATSGRTGQGGPHEQY
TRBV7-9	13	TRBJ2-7	ASSHRRLAIDEQY
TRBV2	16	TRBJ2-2	ASSERWSGSPRAGELF
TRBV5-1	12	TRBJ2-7	ASSLAGGSYEQY
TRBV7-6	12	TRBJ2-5	ATGGAGGQETQY
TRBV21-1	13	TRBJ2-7	ASSKGWRFSYEQY
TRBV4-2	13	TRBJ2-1	ASSQDPQNYNEQF
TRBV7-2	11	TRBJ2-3	ASRDGGTDTQY
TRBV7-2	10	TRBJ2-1	ASSSVRSRQF
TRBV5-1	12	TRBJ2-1	ASRWTGLGDEQF
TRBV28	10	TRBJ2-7	ASKRQGYEQY
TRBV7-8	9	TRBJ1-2	ASSLESAYT
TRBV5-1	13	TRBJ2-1	ASSLAGTPQDEQF
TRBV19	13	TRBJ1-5	ASLPYKSANQPQH
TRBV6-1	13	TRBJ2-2	ASRLLAGGPGELF
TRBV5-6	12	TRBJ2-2	ASSTPTFSGELF
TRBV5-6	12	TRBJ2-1	ASTETSRFNEQF
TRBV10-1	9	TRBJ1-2	ASSEVGGYT
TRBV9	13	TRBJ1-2	ASSVEGQGFSGYT
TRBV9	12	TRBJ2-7	ASSVGTRSYEQY
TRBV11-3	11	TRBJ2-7	ASQVSSRAEQY
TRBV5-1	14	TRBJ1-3	ASTTGGGRGGNTIY
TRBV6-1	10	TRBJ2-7	ASKDRGWALL
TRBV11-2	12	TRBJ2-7	ASSSGLAGDEQY
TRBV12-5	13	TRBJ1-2	ASGLGSGYSYGYT
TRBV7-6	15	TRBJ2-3	ASSLRASIMGTDTQY
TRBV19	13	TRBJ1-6	ASTQRDSYNSPLH
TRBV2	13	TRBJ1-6	ASSETVVPNSPLH